This T cell receptor (beta chain) stems from a study of shared clonotypes between healthy human individuals. The study, taken as a whole, reports: Compared with clonotypes that all four donors shared, non-shared clonotypes had lower generation probabilities.

Germline CDR1 reads LNHDA; CDR2 reads SQIVND (reference sequence). Trimming shortened V by 7 bases and J by 2 bases, and 12 bases separated the two germline ends. The CDR3 runs to 15 residues. Libraries were prepared by immunoSEQ multiplex PCR; TCRdb keeps only in-frame clonotypes and omits some of them. The sample consists of about 2 million clones, 90% to 95% of them appearing once. A few counts support this clone. The target antigen is unknown. This TCR derives from a man aged 18 to 30 in good health. This chain connects TRBV19 to TRBJ2-6; weak D call: TRBD1 (6 bases). Sequenced input: naive CD4+ T cells sorted from blood. The subset was: CD45RA+ positively selected. The CDR3 DNA follows: TGTGCCAGTACCTTACAGGGTCCTGGGGCCAACGTCCTGACTTTC. Translation gives CASTLQGPGANVLTF.